These 10 T cell receptor beta chains originate from one sample sequenced in a study of breast tumors, draining lymph nodes, adjacent tissues. Breast cancer patients provided tissue from their axillary draining lymph nodes. Via MiXCR, TCRdb re-called the multiplex PCR reads, giving one row per CDR3 protein. Among over 250,000 distinct CDR3 sequences listed, over 25% were seen once. Sequenced material: axillary lymph node tissue. The receptors come from a female donor with breast cancer. Some clones in this sample may be carry-over from other donors' samples.

Details on this clonotype: This may be a read error: a much more frequent sequence differs by one nucleotide. The V call is TRBV5-8, the J call TRBJ1-5; no definite D call. The germline V gene has CDR1 SGHTS and CDR2 YDEGEE. The CDR3 has 15 amino acids. The CDR3: CGSSLTGKGNQPQHF. In nucleotides, the CDR3 is TGTGGCAGCAGCTTGACGGGGAAGGGCAATCAGCCCCAGCATTTT. Drawing the rest from reference TRBV5-8 and TRBJ1-5, the complete variable domain is EAGVTQSPTHLIKTRGQQATLRCSPISGHTSVYWYQQALGLGLQFLLWYDEGEERNRGNFPPRFSGRQFPNYSSELNVNALELEDSALYLCGSSLTGKGNQPQHFGDGTRLSIL.

This clonotype was recorded at least ten times. J is TRBJ2-7 and V is TRBV20-1, with TRBD2 matching over 8 bases. J gave up 4 bases and V 6 bases, and 17 bases lay outside the gene matches. The germline gives CDR1 DFQATT, CDR2 SNEGSKA (reference sequence). The CDR3 is made up of 16 amino acids. CDR3 in DNA: TGCAGTGCCCAGAACCCTGGGACTAGTAGAGGGTACGAGCAGTACTTC. It yields the protein CSAQNPGTSRGYEQYF.

This clonotype has at least ten counts. The CDR3: CASAVSLGQGGNSPLHF. The CDR3 bases are TGTGCCAGCGCGGTCTCTCTCGGCCAGGGCGGTAATTCACCCCTCCACTTT. The chain couples TRBV25-1 to TRBJ1-6, with a possible D match to TRBD1 (5 bases). Looked up from germline, CDR1 is MGHDK and CDR2 is SYGVNS. CDR3 length: 17 amino acids. Trimming took 8 bases from V and 6 from J, leaving 23 bases between them.

This clonotype was observed many times. The genes are TRBV20-1 and TRBJ2-3; D is unclear. Trimming removed 6 bases at V and 6 bases at J, with 16 bases between. The CDR3 sequence is 13 residues long. CDR1 and CDR2 from the germline V gene are DFQATT and SNEGSKA (reference sequence). The CDR3 DNA follows: TGCAGTGCCCCGCCCCCCGGAGACGATACGCAGTATTTT. Translation gives CSAPPPGDDTQYF.

For this clonotype: The junction differs from germline at one of its ends, possibly a read error. The chain joins TRBV11-2 to TRBJ1-2; D is unresolved. This CDR3 is built from 15 residues. The germline gives CDR1 SGHAT, CDR2 FQNNGV. The DNA for the CDR3 is TGTGCCAACAGCGTAGTCGGAGGGTTGGTGTATGGCTACACCTTC. Its translation: CANSVVGGLVYGYTF.

The chain joins TRBV2 to TRBJ1-2, with D uncertain. CDR1 and CDR2 (germline): SNHLY, FYNNEI. The V end was cut by 5 bases, the J end by 2 bases, with 12 bases between. The CDR3 is made up of 14 amino acids. CDR3 in DNA: TGTGCCAGCAGTTGGTCGACGGGGAACTATGGCTACACCTTC. This sequence encodes CASSWSTGNYGYTF.

Turning to this clonotype: A much larger clone differs by one base, so this may be a read error. The chain joins TRBV10-3 to TRBJ1-6, with TRBD1 as a possible D gene (6 bases). CDR3 length: 14 amino acids. Trimming cost V 7 bases and J 8 bases, with 15 bases left between them. Per the germline V gene, CDR1 is ENHRY and CDR2 is SYGVKD. For the CDR3, the DNA is TGTGCCATCAAAGCCGGGACATACTATTCACCCCTCCACTTT. Translating gives CAIKAGTYYSPLHF.

The chain carries TRBV7-8 and TRBJ2-7; D gene uncertain. The germline V gene has CDR1 SGHVS and CDR2 FQNEAQ. V lost 2 bases to trimming and J lost 0 bases, with 17 bases between them. The CDR3 consists of 17 residues. CDR3 loop: CASSLSRARASSYEQYF. CDR3 coding DNA: TGTGCCAGCAGCTTAAGCCGGGCCCGCGCTAGCTCCTACGAGCAGTACTTC.

As DNA, the CDR3 is TGCGCCAGCAGCCAACCCAGACTAGCGGGTCGAAGCGGGAGGACCCGATACGAGCAGTACTTC. This translates into CASSQPRLAGRSGRTRYEQYF. The chain combines TRBV5-1 with TRBJ2-7, with 10 bases that match TRBD2. The CDR3 sequence is 21 residues long. Losses at the gene ends were 4 bases for V and 4 bases for J; bases not matched to a gene: 26. In germline, CDR1 is SGHRS, CDR2 YFSETQ.

This clonotype was recorded at least ten times. The chain uses TRBV5-1 and TRBJ2-7; possibly TRBD2 for D (6 bases). The V gene's germline CDR1 is SGHRS and CDR2 YFSETQ. V was shortened by 4 bases and J by 0 bases, with 14 bases between the two germline ends. The CDR3 extends over 15 amino acids. CDR3 residues: CASSPRGGTSYEQYF. The CDR3 coding sequence is TGCGCCAGCAGCCCGCGGGGTGGAACCTCCTACGAGCAGTACTTC. The full variable domain, in which reference TRBV5-1 and TRBJ2-7 provide the parts outside the CDR3, is KAGVTQTPRYLIKTRGQQVTLSCSPISGHRSVSWYQQTPGQGLQFLFEYFSETQRNKGNFPGRFSGRQFSNSRSEMNVSTLELGDSALYLCASSPRGGTSYEQYFGPGTRLTVT.